This T cell receptor beta chain is drawn from a study of cytomegalovirus exposure and HLA in healthy donors. This clone was detected only a few times. Per germline, CDR1 SGHAT and CDR2 FQNNGV. The CDR3 consists of 17 residues. With V trimmed by 3 bases and J by 4 bases, 5 bases remained unmatched. Use of 60 Vbeta and 13 Jbeta primers characterized the PCR. TCRdb's copy holds only in-frame clones and misses some; the assay was immunoSEQ multiplex PCR. The sample includes over 150,000 clones, 60% to 80% of them seen just once. The sequence derives from a woman aged 30 to 39 in good health and CMV-seropositive. The chain combines TRBV11-2 with TRBJ2-1; 14 nucleotides agree with TRBD2. Material for sequencing was PBMCs. The CDR3 sequence: CASSLGLAGEGYNEQFF. The CDR3 coding sequence is TGTGCCAGCAGCTTGGGACTAGCGGGAGAAGGGTACAATGAGCAGTTCTTC.